The 7 T cell receptor beta chains listed next were all sequenced from one sample in a study of CD8 T cells in ankylosing spondylitis. TCRdb reanalysed the 5' RACE reads using MiXCR and keeps one entry per CDR3 protein. The sample lists more than 25,000 distinct CDR3 sequences, about 5.2% seen once, with around 1.8% in the top ten. The specimen was blood, either unsorted or a sorted T cell fraction (not recorded which). These receptors all come from a female donor with ankylosing spondylitis or in good health (not recorded which).

This clonotype was seen ten or more times. The J gene is TRBJ2-7, the V gene TRBV9; D may be TRBD1 (6 bases). Trimming pared 4 bases from V and 4 bases from J, leaving 18 bases between. CDR1 is SGDLS, CDR2 YYNGEE, per germline. The CDR3 has 15 residues. In nucleotides, the CDR3 is TGTGCCAGCAGCACCCGTGAGGGGGTGGGGTACGAGCAGTACTTC. The encoded protein is CASSTREGVGYEQYF.

This clonotype was counted at least ten times. V usage is TRBV9 and J usage is TRBJ1-1, with 11 positions matching TRBD1. The CDR3 length is 15 residues. V lost 3 bases, J lost 5 bases, and 6 bases stayed unmatched. In germline, CDR1 is SGDLS, CDR2 YYNGEE. DNA of the CDR3: TGTGCCAGCAGCGCCCAGGGACAGGGGGGGACTGAAGCTTTCTTT. This sequence encodes CASSAQGQGGTEAFF.

In its sample, this clonotype was seen many times. The V and J genes are TRBV9 and TRBJ2-5; D is unresolved. V was cut by 3 bases and J by 5 bases, with 8 bases left in between. The germline V gene has CDR1 SGDLS and CDR2 YYNGEE. This CDR3 is built from 12 residues. For the CDR3, the DNA is TGTGCCAGCAGCGAGAGTTTCGAGACCCAGTACTTC. Encoded protein: CASSESFETQYF.

There are many counts of this clonotype. The CDR3 is CASSPEANVLTF. CDR3 sequence (DNA): TGTGCCAGCAGCCCGGAGGCCAACGTCCTGACTTTC. This sequence joins TRBV9 and TRBJ2-6, with no clear D. This CDR3 has 12 residues. Trimming took 4 bases from V and 6 from J, leaving 5 bases between them. Looked up from germline, CDR1 is SGDLS and CDR2 is YYNGEE.

The V and J genes are TRBV9 and TRBJ2-2; a possible D gene is TRBD1 (5 bases). V was trimmed by 1 base and J by 4 bases, leaving 14 bases between them. The CDR3 runs to 16 residues. Per germline, CDR1 SGDLS and CDR2 YYNGEE. Here the CDR3 reads CASSVMSGAGTGELFF. CDR3 bases: TGTGCCAGCAGCGTAATGAGTGGGGCTGGCACCGGGGAGCTGTTTTTT. Together with reference TRBV9 and TRBJ2-2, the CDR3 gives the full variable domain: DSGVTQTPKHLITATGQRVTLRCSPRSGDLSVYWYQQSLDQGLQFLIQYYNGEERAKGNILERFSAQQFPDLHSELNLSSLELGDSALYFCASSVMSGAGTGELFFGEGSRLTVL.

This clonotype has at least ten counts. This sequence joins TRBV9 and TRBJ2-2, with a weak D call TRBD1 (5 bases). Germline values: CDR1 SGDLS, CDR2 YYNGEE. The ends were cut back, 3 bases at V and 5 bases at J, with 14 bases in the middle. This CDR3 has 15 amino acids. The CDR3 sequence is CASSAQGLGTGELFF. DNA for the CDR3: TGTGCCAGCAGCGCGCAGGGTTTAGGGACCGGGGAGCTGTTTTTT.

This clonotype was recorded at least ten times. This rearrangement joins TRBV9 to TRBJ2-1; 7 bases align to TRBD1. V shed 1 base and J 7 bases; nucleotides not matched to a gene: 5. CDR3 size: 14 residues. From germline, CDR1 is SGDLS and CDR2 YYNGEE. This CDR3 reads CASSVIDRENEQFF. The CDR3 DNA is TGTGCCAGCAGCGTAATCGACAGGGAGAATGAGCAGTTCTTC.